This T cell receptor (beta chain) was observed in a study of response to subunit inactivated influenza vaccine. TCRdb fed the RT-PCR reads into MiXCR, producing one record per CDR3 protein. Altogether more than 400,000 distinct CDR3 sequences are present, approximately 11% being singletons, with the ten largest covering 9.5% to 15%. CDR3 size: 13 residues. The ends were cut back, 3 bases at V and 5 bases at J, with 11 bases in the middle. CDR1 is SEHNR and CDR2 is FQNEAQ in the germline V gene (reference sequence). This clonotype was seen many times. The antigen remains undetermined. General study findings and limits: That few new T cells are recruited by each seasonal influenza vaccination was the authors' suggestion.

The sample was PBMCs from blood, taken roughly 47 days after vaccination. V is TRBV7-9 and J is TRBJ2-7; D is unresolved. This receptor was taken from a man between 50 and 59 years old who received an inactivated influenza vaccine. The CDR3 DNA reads TGTGCCAGCAGCTTTAGGGTGTGGAACGAGCAGTACTTC. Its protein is CASSFRVWNEQYF.